This T cell receptor beta chain was captured in a study of T cell responses to AZD1222 COVID-19 vaccine listed by TCRdb under 2021. Concerning the study at large: TCR sequencing was performed for roughly 250 trial participants, of whom 207 were given two doses of AZD1222 and approximately 26 were given two doses of MenACWY control vaccine. Trial participants were enrolled by age into subgroups of 18-55, 56-69 and 70-plus years, and about 150, 27 and 61 TCR-sequenced participants, respectively, were included in these subgroups.

The research as a whole found: Participants were mostly white British and included more females than males, and it was suggested by the authors that clonal diversity may have been underestimated. Reportedly, close to half of the unique spike-specific TCRs recognized epitopes lying outside the regions that are mutated in the B.1.351 and B.1.1.7 variants. Spike-specific TCR breadth and depth rose significantly after two AZD1222 doses compared with day 0 and with MenACWY recipients. Conclusions about previously exposed vaccinees were limited because only a handful of AZD1222 recipients were SARS-CoV-2 seropositive at baseline. The whole spike protein was spanned by vaccine-associated CD4 TCRs, and dominant responses were seen in regions 160-218 and 743-854. The 56-69-year group was small, and its depth increase did not reach significance, likely because of low power. No day 14 peak-response samples were available, so repertoires were characterized only after the peak T cell response.

The CDR3 regions of human TCRbeta chains were analyzed by immunosequencing. The original methods were these. TCRs in the repertoires were matched against a reference library of SARS-CoV-2-specific TCRs that had been generated with the MIRA antigen-specificity platform. Breadth was defined as the fraction of unique TCRs that were SARS-CoV-2-associated. Depth was defined as the fraction of total T cells that were SARS-CoV-2-associated. Using the MIRA data, each spike-specific TCR was assigned both to the spike region to which the TCR was reactive and to a CD4 or CD8 class. Log10-transformed breadth and depth values were compared by one-way ANOVA with Sidak's multiple comparisons tests. In its TCRdb copy, this immuneACCESS table keeps in-frame sequences only and misses some clones. Where compared with another copy, unresolved V genes explain less than half of these, and the others have no known cause. That table supplies the V and J calls and clone size; D and trimming were determined from the DNA. The sample table shows some 130,000 clones, and about 93% are seen once. The ten largest clones take up around 7.1% of the sample.

The meaning of the sample's time point label: about 28 days (+/-7) after the second vaccine dose. AZD1222 recipients whose second dose came at about 4 weeks and those whose second dose came at about 12 weeks were combined into one group, since spike-specific TCR depth and breadth did not differ between the two schedules. Vaccinee samples came from UK trials COV001 and COV002, including a single-blind randomized controlled phase 2/3 trial of AZD1222 (ChAdOx1 nCoV-19) in healthy adults. Trial participant PBMC samples were collected at day 0 and day 28 after the second dose for TCRbeta chain sequencing. This clone was recorded once. What antigen it recognizes has not been identified. No base-level quality is on record; no much larger clone is a single base apart. The CDR3 holds 13 amino acids from the cysteine to the phenylalanine. The DNA shown is the 39-base CDR3, in frame from base 1. Reading the germline V gene (reference sequence) gives CDR1 MNHEY and CDR2 SMNVEV. V lost 5 bases and J lost 3 bases; the stretch between them is 11 bases long.

The clonotype was recovered from an adult who received the AZD1222 COVID-19 vaccine. Source: peripheral blood, taken 28 days after the second AZD1222 dose. This receptor chain uses TRBV27 and TRBJ2-7; the D gene remains uncertain. The sequenced DNA is TGTGCCAGCAGTAAAGGGCCTATCTACGAGCAGTACTTC. Its translation is CASSKGPIYEQYF.